The sequence of this T cell receptor (beta chain) was determined in a study of response to subunit inactivated influenza vaccine. Study-wide points: After each seasonal influenza vaccination, few new T cells are recruited, the authors suggested.

TCRdb re-called the RT-PCR reads through MiXCR, storing one row per CDR3 protein. The data hold roughly 500,000 distinct CDR3 sequences, with 25% observed a single time. Details on this clonotype: What it binds is unknown.

This sample comprised CD4+ T cells sorted from PBMCs, obtained roughly 5 days after vaccination. This TCR derives from a man over 45 who received an inactivated influenza vaccine.

CDR3 coding DNA: TGTGCCAGCAGCTTAAGGGACAGTGAATCCTACGAGCAGTACTTC. It encodes CASSLRDSESYEQYF. The chain combines TRBV7-2 with TRBJ2-7, with TRBD1 matching 7 bases. The CDR3 extends over 15 amino acids. Germline CDR1 SGHTA, CDR2 FQGNSA. V shed 2 bases and J 1 base; nucleotides not matched to a gene: 5.